This is a list of T cell receptor beta chains from one sample in a study of T cells in Graves' hyperthyroidism and ophthalmopathy. TCRdb passed the multiplex PCR reads through MiXCR, listing each CDR3 protein once. The sample has 350,000 to 500,000 distinct CDR3 sequences, roughly 13% seen once; the top ten hold 5.3%. The sequenced material came from blood. These receptors came from a woman aged 18-29 years with Graves' hyperthyroidism. CDR3s include the opening cysteine and the closing phenylalanine or tryptophan. A D gene is named only where the DNA matches it firmly. Not all rows give a size; the values are once, few, many and, for expanded clones, a class.

D	size	V	J	CDR3	DNA
TRBD1	few	TRBV6-1	TRBJ2-4	CASSGQGISGKNIQYF	TGTGCCAGCAGTGGACAGGGGATATCTGGCAAAAACATTCAGTACTTC
TRBD2	NA	TRBV4-2	TRBJ2-3	CASSLIAGGVTDTQYF	TGTGCCAGCAGCCTCATCGCGGGAGGGGTCACAGATACGCAGTATTTT
TRBD1	many	TRBV27	TRBJ1-2	CASSLSQGSLTTFGYTF	TGTGCCAGCAGTTTATCACAGGGGAGCCTAACCACGTTCGGCTACACCTTC
NA	few	TRBV10-3	TRBJ2-7	CAISRPQKEYEQYF	TGTGCCATCAGTCGGCCGCAAAAAGAGTACGAGCAGTACTTC
TRBD2	many	TRBV3-1	TRBJ2-5	CASSQVAGGGETQYF	TGTGCCAGCAGCCAAGTTGCGGGAGGCGGGGAGACCCAGTACTTC
TRBD1	NA	TRBV7-8	TRBJ2-1	CASSLRGLRNEQFF	TGTGCCAGCAGCTTAAGGGGGCTAAGGAATGAGCAGTTCTTC
TRBD2	few	TRBV14	TRBJ2-1	CASSRRLAGSYNEQFF	TGTGCCAGCAGCCGTAGACTAGCGGGGTCCTACAATGAGCAGTTCTTC
TRBD1	few	TRBV6-2/TRBV6-3	TRBJ2-7	CASSFTGGGYDEQYF	TGTGCCAGCAGTTTCACAGGGGGCGGTTATGACGAGCAGTACTTC
NA	NA	TRBV9	TRBJ2-1	CASSVSGRVEYNEQFF	TGTGCCAGCAGTGTTTCAGGGAGAGTAGAATACAATGAGCAGTTCTTC
NA	many	TRBV28	TRBJ1-1	CASSRDGITEAFF	TGTGCCAGCAGTAGGGATGGTATCACTGAAGCTTTCTTT
NA	many	TRBV7-3	TRBJ2-1	CASSLQNTDNNEQFF	TGTGCCAGCAGCTTGCAAAATACGGACAACAATGAGCAGTTCTTC
TRBD2	many	TRBV12-3/TRBV12-4	TRBJ2-1	CASRRLAGDNEQFF	TGTGCCAGCAGACGACTAGCGGGAGACAATGAGCAGTTCTTC
TRBD1	many	TRBV12-3/TRBV12-4	TRBJ1-2	CASSSSGQGPYGYTF	TGTGCCAGCAGTTCCTCAGGACAGGGTCCCTATGGCTACACCTTC
NA	many	TRBV3-1	TRBJ1-5	CASSPWDSNQPQHF	TGTGCCAGCAGCCCCTGGGACAGCAATCAGCCCCAGCATTTT
TRBD1	many	TRBV12-3/TRBV12-4	TRBJ1-2	CASRHRGARYGYTF	TGTGCCAGCAGGCACAGGGGCGCGCGATATGGCTACACCTTC
TRBD2	few	TRBV28	TRBJ2-5	CASSSRWEGGMETQYF	TGTGCCAGCAGTTCGCGGTGGGAGGGAGGAATGGAGACCCAGTACTTC
TRBD2	many	TRBV30	TRBJ2-1	CAWSVSSGLAGVYEQFF	TGTGCCTGGAGTGTGTCCAGCGGACTAGCGGGAGTATATGAGCAGTTCTTC
NA	many	TRBV6-1	TRBJ2-7	CASSGPYEQYF	TGTGCCAGCAGTGGGCCCTACGAGCAGTACTTC
NA	many	TRBV6-5	TRBJ2-5	CASSYSEGSETQYF	TGTGCCAGCAGTTACTCGGAGGGATCGGAGACCCAGTACTTC
NA	many	TRBV27	TRBJ1-2	CASGREGAGYTF	TGTGCCAGCGGTCGGGAGGGAGCTGGCTACACCTTC
TRBD2	few	TRBV27	TRBJ2-1	CASSRRLAGGYNEQFF	TGTGCCAGCAGTCGAAGACTAGCGGGAGGTTACAATGAGCAGTTCTTC
TRBD1	many	TRBV13	TRBJ1-4	CASSPQGAPNEKLFF	TGTGCCAGCAGCCCTCAGGGGGCTCCTAATGAAAAACTGTTTTTT
TRBD1	many	TRBV7-9	TRBJ2-7	CASSSTGASYEQYF	TGTGCCAGCAGTTCCACAGGGGCGAGCTACGAGCAGTACTTC
NA	NA	TRBV6-5	TRBJ2-3	CASSYRLSTGRDPDTQYF	TGTGCCAGCAGTTACCGTCTTTCCACGGGGCGGGACCCAGATACGCAGTATTTT
NA	many	TRBV7-9	TRBJ2-5	CASSTWTEQETQYF	TGTGCCAGCAGCACATGGACAGAACAAGAGACCCAGTACTTC
TRBD2	many	TRBV20-1	TRBJ2-3	CSARDFGLASGRSSTDTQYF	TGCAGTGCTAGAGATTTTGGCCTCGCTAGCGGGAGGTCTAGCACAGATACGCAGTATTTT
TRBD1	few	TRBV5-1	TRBJ1-4	CASSLEARQGYEKLFF	TGCGCCAGCAGCTTGGAAGCCAGACAGGGTTATGAAAAACTGTTTTTT
TRBD1	many	TRBV30	TRBJ2-7	CAWRDSSYEQYF	TGTGCCTGGCGGGACAGTTCCTACGAGCAGTACTTC
NA	NA	TRBV27	TRBJ2-6	CASSYWRGSGANVLTF	TGTGCCAGCAGTTATTGGCGGGGATCCGGGGCCAACGTCCTGACTTTC
NA	many	TRBV5-1	TRBJ2-7	CASSPGTKGGEQYF	TGCGCCAGCAGCCCCGGGACCAAAGGTGGCGAGCAGTACTTC
NA	many	TRBV6-1	TRBJ2-1	CASSEEEGRVVDNEQFF	TGTGCCAGCAGTGAAGAGGAGGGCAGGGTGGTGGACAATGAGCAGTTCTTC
NA	NA	TRBV29-1	TRBJ2-7	CSVRHPEAYEQYF	TGCAGCGTCAGACATCCCGAAGCCTACGAGCAGTACTTC
NA	many	TRBV7-3	TRBJ2-7	CASSKDRQQQYF	TGTGCCAGCAGCAAAGACAGGCAGCAGCAGTACTTC
TRBD2	few	TRBV27	TRBJ2-2	CASSLFGLVQTAGELFF	TGTGCCAGCAGTTTATTCGGACTAGTTCAAACCGCCGGGGAGCTGTTTTTT
NA	NA	TRBV27	TRBJ2-3	CASSFPGTNTQYF	TGTGCCAGCAGTTTCCCGGGGACAAATACGCAGTATTTT
NA	many	TRBV20-1	TRBJ2-7	CSARGPPTIHEQYF	TGCAGTGCTAGAGGACCCCCAACGATCCACGAGCAGTACTTC
NA	many	TRBV3-1	TRBJ2-3	CASSHGGGRTDTQYF	TGTGCCAGCAGCCACGGGGGTGGTCGCACAGATACGCAGTATTTT
NA	NA	TRBV27	TRBJ2-2	CASSFIKTRELFF	TGTGCCAGCAGTTTCATAAAGACCAGGGAGCTGTTTTTT
NA	NA	TRBV20-1	TRBJ2-2	CSAWDTGELFF	TGCAGTGCTTGGGACACCGGGGAGCTGTTTTTT
NA	many	TRBV20-1	TRBJ2-1	CSARDTLSGYNEQFF	TGCAGTGCTAGAGATACCCTAAGCGGGTACAATGAGCAGTTCTTC
TRBD1	few	TRBV12-3/TRBV12-4	TRBJ1-2	CASSPIQGAHGYTF	TGTGCCAGCAGTCCAATACAGGGGGCGCATGGCTACACCTTC
NA	many	TRBV6-2/TRBV6-3	TRBJ1-1	CASSYGGVAVNTEAFF	TGTGCCAGCAGTTACGGGGGGGTCGCCGTTAACACTGAAGCTTTCTTT
NA	many	TRBV27	TRBJ1-2	CASSDRTNYGYTF	TGTGCCAGCAGCGACAGAACTAACTATGGCTACACCTTC
TRBD2	many	TRBV20-1	TRBJ2-7	CSARAVLAGGGYEQYF	TGCAGTGCTAGAGCCGTTCTAGCGGGAGGGGGGTACGAGCAGTACTTC
NA	few	TRBV5-6	TRBJ1-2	CASSSEGMDYTF	TGTGCCAGCAGCTCCGAGGGAATGGACTACACCTTC
TRBD2	many	TRBV3-1	TRBJ2-1	CASSTTSGRYNEQFF	TGTGCCAGCAGCACTACTAGCGGGCGTTACAATGAGCAGTTCTTC
NA	NA	TRBV6-2/TRBV6-3	TRBJ1-3	CASTVSGNTIYF	TGTGCCAGCACGGTCTCTGGAAACACCATATATTTT
NA	many	TRBV12-3/TRBV12-4	TRBJ1-1	CASRDNGGTDTEAFF	TGTGCCAGCAGAGATAACGGGGGCACTGACACTGAAGCTTTCTTT
NA	NA	TRBV18	TRBJ2-1	CASSPEVPYEQFF	TGTGCCAGCTCACCAGAGGTTCCCTACGAGCAGTTCTTC
NA	NA	TRBV7-3	TRBJ2-2	CASSLKGRGDGELFF	TGTGCCAGCAGCTTAAAGGGCAGGGGAGACGGGGAGCTGTTTTTT
NA	many	TRBV7-2	TRBJ1-4	CASSFLTDFNEKLFF	TGTGCCAGCAGCTTCTTGACGGACTTCAATGAAAAACTGTTTTTT
NA	many	TRBV9	TRBJ2-5	CASSVSSDQETQYF	TGTGCCAGCAGCGTTAGCAGCGACCAAGAGACCCAGTACTTC
NA	NA	TRBV9	TRBJ1-1	CASSFDGVRGAFF	TGTGCCAGCAGCTTCGACGGGGTTCGCGGGGCTTTCTTT
TRBD1	many	TRBV28	TRBJ1-1	CASSHRQGAGNTEAFF	TGTGCCAGCAGCCATCGACAGGGGGCCGGGAACACTGAAGCTTTCTTT